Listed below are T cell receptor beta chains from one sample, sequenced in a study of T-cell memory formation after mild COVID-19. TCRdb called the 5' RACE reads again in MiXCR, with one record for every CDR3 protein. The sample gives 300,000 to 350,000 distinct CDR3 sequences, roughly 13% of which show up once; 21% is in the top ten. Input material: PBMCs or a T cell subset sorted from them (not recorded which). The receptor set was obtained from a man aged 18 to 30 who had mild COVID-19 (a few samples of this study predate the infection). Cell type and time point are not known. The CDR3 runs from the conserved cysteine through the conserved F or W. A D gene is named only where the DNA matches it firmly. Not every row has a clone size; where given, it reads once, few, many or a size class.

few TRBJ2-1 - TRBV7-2 CASSSRPGPRNEQFF TGTGCCAGCAGCTCCCGACCGGGACCCCGCAATGAGCAGTTCTTC
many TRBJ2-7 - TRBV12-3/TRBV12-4 CASSLEGSSYEQYF TGTGCCAGCAGTTTGGAGGGGAGCTCCTACGAGCAGTACTTC
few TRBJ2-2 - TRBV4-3 CASSQSDGLPFTGELFF TGCGCCAGCAGCCAATCGGACGGTCTACCTTTCACCGGGGAGCTGTTTTTT
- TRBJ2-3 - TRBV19 CASKGGQLTDTQYF TGTGCCAGTAAGGGAGGACAGCTCACAGATACGCAGTATTTT
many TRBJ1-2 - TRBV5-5 CASSLVPGLNYGYTF TGTGCCAGCAGCTTGGTTCCAGGATTGAACTATGGCTACACCTTC
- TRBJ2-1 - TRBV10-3 CAISHDPLPNEQFF TGTGCCATCAGTCATGACCCCCTACCCAATGAGCAGTTCTTC
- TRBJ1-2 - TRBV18 CASSPHLDGYTF TGTGCCAGCTCACCACACTTGGACGGCTACACCTTC
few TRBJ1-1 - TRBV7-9 CASSPDRIGTEAFF TGTGCCAGCAGCCCCGACAGGATAGGCACTGAAGCTTTCTTT
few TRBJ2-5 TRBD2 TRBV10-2 CASSVRGSGGSQETQYF TGCGCCAGCAGTGTAAGGGGGAGCGGGGGGTCACAAGAGACCCAGTACTTC
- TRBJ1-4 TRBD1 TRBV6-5 CASTTLQGAPATNEKLFF TGTGCCAGCACCACGTTACAGGGGGCCCCTGCAACTAATGAAAAACTGTTTTTT